A selection of T cell receptor beta chains follows, all from one sample in a study of tumor and adjacent non-tumor tissue in lung cancer. TCRdb used MiXCR to reprocess the multiplex PCR reads, holding one entry per CDR3 protein. The sample records 85,000 or so distinct CDR3 sequences, roughly 77% being singletons. Sequenced sample: distant non-tumor lung tissue. All receptors derive from a woman in her fifties or sixties with non-small cell lung cancer. The CDR3 runs from the conserved cysteine through the conserved F or W. Each record gives: CDR3 DNA, CDR3 protein, J gene, clone size, V gene, D gene. A D gene is named only where the DNA matches it firmly. Expanded clones are given a class, and other clones once, few, many or no size at all.

TGTGCCAGCAGTTACGGGACTAGTTACACTGAACAGTTCTTC,CASSYGTSYTEQFF,TRBJ2-1,-,TRBV6-2/TRBV6-3,TRBD2
TGCGCCAACAGCCCCGGACAGTTCCAAGAGACCCAATACTTC,CANSPGQFQETQYF,TRBJ2-5,-,TRBV5-1,-
TGTGGCAGCAGTTACGTTATGAACACTGAAGTTTTCTTT,CGSSYVMNTEVFF,TRBJ1-1,-,TRBV6-5,-
TGTGTCATCAGCCCCCGGACAAGCGGGAGGGCATTGTGGGAGCAGTACTTC,CVISPRTSGRALWEQYF,TRBJ2-7,-,TRBV11-2,TRBD2
TGTGTCAGCAGTTTAGGGGTCCTAACTAGTACAGATACGCAGTATTTT,CVSSLGVLTSTDTQYF,TRBJ2-3,-,TRBV11-2,-
TGTGCCAGCAGTGATGATGGCGGCCAGCCCCAGTATTTT,CASSDDGGQPQYF,TRBJ2-3,-,TRBV6-1,-
TGCAGCGTTGATAGCAGGAGGTCCTACGAGCAGTACTTC,CSVDSRRSYEQYF,TRBJ2-7,few,TRBV29-1,-
TGCAGTGTCGAGGACGGCTCAATCCTAGAGACCCAGTACTTC,CSVEDGSILETQYF,TRBJ2-5,few,TRBV29-1,-
TGTGTCAGCAGTCCCTATCCGGGACTAGCGGGAGCAACTTCCTCCTACGAGCAGTACTTC,CVSSPYPGLAGATSSYEQYF,TRBJ2-7,-,TRBV28,TRBD2
TGTGCCAGCTCACCACCGGGACAGGGGGCACACGAGCAGTACTTC,CASSPPGQGAHEQYF,TRBJ2-7,-,TRBV18,TRBD1
TGTGTCATCAGTGAGCCTCCGGGACAGGGGCAAGATACCCAGTACTTC,CVISEPPGQGQDTQYF,TRBJ2-5,-,TRBV10-3,TRBD1
TGCACCAGCAGCCAGGACCGGGGGGGCTACGAGCTGTACTTC,CTSSQDRGGYELYF,TRBJ2-7,few,TRBV4-1,TRBD2
TGTGCCAGCAGCCTCTACACTAGCTCCAATGAGCAGTTCTTC,CASSLYTSSNEQFF,TRBJ2-1,medium-sized,TRBV11-2,-
TGTGCCAGTAGGGCTGGACTATCGGGTTTTGGCGGGGAGCTGTTTTTT,CASRAGLSGFGGELFF,TRBJ2-2,-,TRBV12-3/TRBV12-4,-
TGTGCCAGCTCGTTACATGGGACTGGTGAGCAGTACTTC,CASSLHGTGEQYF,TRBJ2-7,-,TRBV6-5,-
TGCGCCAGCAGCCAAGCGGCACGAGCTGAGCAGTTCTTC,CASSQAARAEQFF,TRBJ2-1,-,TRBV4-1,-
TGTGCCAGCACTCTTGGGGGGACTCCGGCCACTGAAGCTTTCTTT,CASTLGGTPATEAFF,TRBJ1-1,-,TRBV6-2/TRBV6-3,-
TGCAGCGTCAAAACGGGAGGCGCCTACAATGAGCAGCACTTC,CSVKTGGAYNEQHF,TRBJ2-1,few,TRBV29-1,TRBD2
TGCAGTGCTAGGGAGGGGTTTGGGACTAGCGGTTACGAGCAGTACTTC,CSAREGFGTSGYEQYF,TRBJ2-7,many,TRBV20-1,TRBD2
TGTGCCAGCAGTCCCCGACCCGAGGGAGACTACAATGAGCAGTTCTTC,CASSPRPEGDYNEQFF,TRBJ2-1,few,TRBV6-5,-